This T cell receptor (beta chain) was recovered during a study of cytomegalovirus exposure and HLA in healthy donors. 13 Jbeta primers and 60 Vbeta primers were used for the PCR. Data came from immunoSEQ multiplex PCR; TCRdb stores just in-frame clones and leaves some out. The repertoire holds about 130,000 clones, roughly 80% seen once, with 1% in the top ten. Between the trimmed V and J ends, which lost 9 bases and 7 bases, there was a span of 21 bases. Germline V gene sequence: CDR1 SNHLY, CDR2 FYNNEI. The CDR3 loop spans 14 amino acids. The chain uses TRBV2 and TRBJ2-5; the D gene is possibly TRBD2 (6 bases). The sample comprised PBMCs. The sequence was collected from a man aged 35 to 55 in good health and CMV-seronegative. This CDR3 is CASRTDGLGGTQYF. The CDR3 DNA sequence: TGTGCCAGTCGGACGGACGGATTGGGGGGGACCCAGTACTTC.